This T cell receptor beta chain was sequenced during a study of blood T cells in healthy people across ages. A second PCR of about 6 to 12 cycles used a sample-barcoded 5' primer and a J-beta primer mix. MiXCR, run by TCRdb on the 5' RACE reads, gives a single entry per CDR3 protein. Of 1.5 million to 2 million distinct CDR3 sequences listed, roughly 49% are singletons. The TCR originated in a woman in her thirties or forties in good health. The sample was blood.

CDR3 region: CASSLGLLFRLNYGYTF. CDR3 sequence (DNA): TGTGCCAGCAGCTTAGGCCTGCTCTTCCGGCTGAACTATGGCTACACCTTC. This chain joins TRBV7-2 and TRBJ1-2, with no clear D. CDR1 is SGHTA and CDR2 is FQGNSA in the germline V gene. The CDR3 loop spans 17 amino acids. V shed 1 base and J shed 2 bases, with 17 bases lying between them. The full variable domain, in which reference TRBV7-2 and TRBJ1-2 provide the parts outside the CDR3, is GAGVSQSPSNKVTEKGKDVELRCDPISGHTALYWYRQSLGQGLEFLIYFQGNSAPDKSGLPSDRFSAERTGGSVSTLTIQRTQQEDSAVYLCASSLGLLFRLNYGYTFGSGTRLTVV.